This is a list of T cell receptor beta chains from one sample in a study of chemoradiotherapy in HPV16-positive cancers. Assay used: immunoSEQ multiplex PCR; TCRdb lists only in-frame clones, some missing. The sample carries 6,000 to 8,000 clones, about 88% recorded once. The sample was collected from a patient who underwent chemoradiotherapy. The receptors originated from a human donor with HPV-associated anogenital cancer. The CDR3 runs from the conserved cysteine through the conserved F or W.

V: TRBV9; CDR3: CASSPGANTGELFF
V: TRBV27; CDR3: CASSLRGLYEQYF
V: TRBV5-6; CDR3: CASSPGGPKNIQYF
V: TRBV5-1; CDR3: CASSLASGRDTQYF
V: TRBV30; CDR3: CAWSPRGATEAFF
V: TRBV15; CDR3: CATEQGSSNSYEQYF
V: TRBV27; CDR3: CASSLVPGGSDNSPLHF
V: TRBV19; CDR3: CASSMPGGTEAFF
V: TRBV6-5; CDR3: CASQDPLAKNIQYF
V: TRBV10-3; CDR3: CAISDHLQPQHF
V: TRBV11-2; CDR3: CASSLGGVWDTQYF
V: TRBV11-2; CDR3: CASSLTVGNTIYF
V: TRBV5-1; CDR3: CASSLQPEHTEAFF
V: TRBV10-3; CDR3: CAISAGTSGFQFF
V: TRBV14; CDR3: CASSPGLPISYEQYF
V: TRBV6-1; CDR3: CASSEQASIRYGYTF
V: TRBV29-1; CDR3: CSVGVTGGVGEQYF
V: TRBV19; CDR3: CASSGIRGGNEQFF
V: TRBV5-4; CDR3: CASSRAWPYEQYF
V: TRBV7-9; CDR3: CASSLGTAAGYTF
V: TRBV6-6; CDR3: CASSYWRARRNEKLFF
V: TRBV7-9; CDR3: CASSSVSTGGGSYNEQFF
V: TRBV5-1; CDR3: CASSWIASTDTQYF
V: TRBV18; CDR3: CASSPLLGGRETQYF
V: TRBV2; CDR3: CASSEAGTGAPPGQYF
V: TRBV5-1; CDR3: CASSFQETQYF
V: TRBV4-1; CDR3: CASSQVGGVLAKNIQYF
V: TRBV25-1; CDR3: CASSEYDRLSGNTIYF
V: TRBV5-4; CDR3: CASSSLAGVGETQYF
V: TRBV7-2; CDR3: CASLPGGARTGELFF
V: TRBV10-3; CDR3: CAISRDRAGNTIYF
V: TRBV7-2; CDR3: CASSLGAAGGNREQFF
V: TRBV15; CDR3: CATSSLGQGPYEQYF
V: TRBV5-6; CDR3: CASSLTSGQGTQYF
V: TRBV15; CDR3: CATSRVGGGAGDTQYF
V: TRBV5-6; CDR3: CASSSPPWDGYTF
V: TRBV5-6; CDR3: CASSSPGQGRSPLHF
V: TRBV9; CDR3: CASSVWGLAGAGTDTQYF
V: TRBV4-2; CDR3: CASSRVTEKLFF
V: TRBV7-9; CDR3: CASSLAPKWGDYNEQFF
V: TRBV6-1; CDR3: CASSEGGDHDGYTF
V: TRBV9; CDR3: CASSPGQPTDTQYF
V: TRBV19; CDR3: CASSIGWGRTYNEQFF
V: TRBV6-5; CDR3: CASTLSGGYGYTF
V: TRBV21-1; CDR3: CASSKVDGYEQYF
V: TRBV5-1; CDR3: CASSLDRVTEAFF
V: TRBV11-2; CDR3: CASSFSESTGELFF
V: TRBV6-1; CDR3: CALTQTLTDTQYF
V: TRBV10-3; CDR3: CAISEGQPNQPQHF
V: TRBV2; CDR3: CASKKPFQWAVQYF
V: TRBV5-1; CDR3: CASSLVAAGANVLTF
V: TRBV7-2; CDR3: CASSPRLGTNTGELFF
V: TRBV5-4; CDR3: CASIDPFNEAFF
V: TRBV11-3; CDR3: CASSLDPNSYGYTF